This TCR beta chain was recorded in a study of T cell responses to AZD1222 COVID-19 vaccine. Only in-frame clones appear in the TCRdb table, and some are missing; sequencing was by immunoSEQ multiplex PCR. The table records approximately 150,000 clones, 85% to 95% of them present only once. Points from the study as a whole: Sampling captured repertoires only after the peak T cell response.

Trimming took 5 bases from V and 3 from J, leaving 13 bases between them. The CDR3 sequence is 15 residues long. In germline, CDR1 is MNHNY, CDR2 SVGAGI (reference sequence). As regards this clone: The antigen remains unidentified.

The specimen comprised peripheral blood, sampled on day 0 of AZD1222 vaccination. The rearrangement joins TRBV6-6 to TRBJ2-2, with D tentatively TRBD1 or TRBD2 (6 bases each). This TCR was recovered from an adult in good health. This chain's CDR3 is CASSEVGGHTGELFF. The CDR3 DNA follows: TGTGCCAGCAGTGAGGTGGGGGGCCACACCGGGGAGCTGTTTTTT.